These T cell receptor beta chains were read from a single sample in a study of T cells in Graves' hyperthyroidism and ophthalmopathy. TCRdb analysed the multiplex PCR reads with MiXCR anew, one entry per CDR3 protein. Of approximately 420,000 distinct CDR3 sequences in the sample, roughly 15% were seen once. The sample comprised blood. These TCRs come from a woman between 18 and 30 years old with Graves' hyperthyroidism. CDR3s include the opening cysteine and the closing phenylalanine or tryptophan. The D gene is left open where the match is weak. Size values are once, few and many counts, or a class for expanded clones, and some rows have none.

v_gene	abundance	d_gene	len	j_gene	CDR3aa	CDR3nt
TRBV30	many	TRBD1	16	TRBJ2-4	CAWSRQGNLAKNIQYF	TGTGCCTGGAGTCGACAGGGCAACCTAGCCAAAAACATTCAGTACTTC
TRBV6-1	many	-	13	TRBJ2-1	CASTRREGNEQFF	TGTGCCAGCACTCGACGAGAGGGGAATGAGCAGTTCTTC
TRBV7-6	-	-	15	TRBJ2-5	CASSSTMAGQETQYF	TGTGCCAGCAGCTCCACCATGGCGGGGCAAGAGACCCAGTACTTC
TRBV20-1	many	-	13	TRBJ1-1	CSARVTGHTEAFF	TGCAGTGCTAGAGTTACAGGGCACACTGAAGCTTTCTTT
TRBV7-9	many	TRBD1	16	TRBJ2-1	CASSRWTGELQGEQFF	TGTGCCAGCAGCCGCTGGACAGGGGAATTACAGGGTGAGCAGTTCTTC
TRBV6-1	many	-	12	TRBJ2-7	CASSGGYYEQYF	TGTGCCAGCAGCGGTGGATACTACGAGCAGTACTTC
TRBV6-2/TRBV6-3	many	TRBD1	16	TRBJ1-1	CASSRDRAFMNTEAFF	TGTGCCAGCAGCCGGGACAGGGCCTTCATGAACACTGAAGCTTTCTTT
TRBV9	few	TRBD1	16	TRBJ2-2	CASSARRDRVAGELFF	TGTGCCAGCAGCGCCCGGCGGGACAGGGTAGCCGGGGAGCTGTTTTTT
TRBV7-9	many	-	18	TRBJ2-7	CASSLAGMGDGRTYEQYF	TGTGCCAGCAGCTTAGCAGGAATGGGAGACGGTAGAACCTACGAGCAGTACTTC
TRBV5-8	-	-	14	TRBJ2-3	CASSPVVGGDTQYF	TGTGCCAGCAGCCCGGTCGTCGGTGGAGATACGCAGTATTTT
TRBV25-1	many	-	16	TRBJ2-1	CASSEWRSSAYNEQFF	TGTGCCAGCAGTGAATGGAGGTCTAGCGCTTACAATGAGCAGTTCTTC
TRBV11-2	few	TRBD1	15	TRBJ1-4	CASSPRQGAGEKLFF	TGTGCCAGCAGCCCGAGACAGGGGGCGGGTGAAAAACTGTTTTTT
TRBV6-1	many	TRBD1	15	TRBJ2-1	CASSSGQRVYNEQFF	TGTGCCAGCAGCTCGGGACAGAGGGTGTACAATGAGCAGTTCTTC
TRBV7-9	few	TRBD1	17	TRBJ1-2	CASSADDRGSTNYGYTF	TGTGCCAGCAGCGCAGACGACAGGGGTTCGACTAACTATGGCTACACCTTC
TRBV7-2	many	-	15	TRBJ1-1	CASSGTGRANTEAFF	TGTGCCAGCAGCGGGACCGGGAGGGCGAACACTGAAGCTTTCTTT
TRBV7-2	-	TRBD1	16	TRBJ1-4	CASSSSTGGGYEKLFF	TGTGCCAGCAGCTCCTCGACAGGGGGCGGTTATGAAAAACTGTTTTTT
TRBV7-9	-	-	16	TRBJ2-3	CASSLLLAASTDTQYF	TGTGCCAGCAGCTTATTACTAGCAGCTAGCACAGATACGCAGTATTTT
TRBV7-9	few	-	15	TRBJ1-2	CASSLGLGSSYGYTF	TGTGCCAGCAGCTTAGGACTCGGGTCCTCGTATGGCTACACCTTC
TRBV10-1	many	-	13	TRBJ2-2	CASSESGAGELFF	TGCGCCAGCAGTGAGTCAGGCGCCGGGGAGCTGTTTTTT
TRBV7-2	many	-	15	TRBJ2-1	CASSLVAGFNNEQFF	TGTGCCAGCAGCTTAGTTGCGGGGTTCAACAATGAGCAGTTCTTC
TRBV20-1	many	TRBD2	17	TRBJ2-5	CSAVHKNPTSGQETQYF	TGCAGTGCCGTCCATAAAAACCCGACTAGCGGTCAAGAGACCCAGTACTTC
TRBV6-1	many	TRBD1	14	TRBJ1-1	CASSSWTGNTEAFF	TGTGCCAGCAGTTCCTGGACAGGGAACACTGAAGCTTTCTTT
TRBV28	many	TRBD1	16	TRBJ1-5	CASRTGGGGSNQPQHF	TGTGCCAGCAGGACAGGGGGAGGGGGAAGCAATCAGCCCCAGCATTTT
TRBV5-5	few	-	15	TRBJ1-2	CASSLGAGTNYGYTF	TGTGCCAGCAGCCTCGGGGCAGGGACTAACTATGGCTACACCTTC
TRBV6-2/TRBV6-3	many	-	13	TRBJ2-3	CASSYGTTDTQYF	TGTGCCAGCAGTTACGGGACCACAGATACGCAGTATTTT
TRBV7-9	-	-	18	TRBJ2-5	CASSLALSGSLLQETQYF	TGTGCCAGCAGCTTAGCCCTATCGGGGTCTCTCCTCCAAGAGACCCAGTACTTC
TRBV20-1	many	-	11	TRBJ2-5	CSAPPQETQYF	TGCAGTGCTCCCCCGCAAGAGACCCAGTACTTC
TRBV28	-	-	15	TRBJ1-2	CASSFPIGRPYGYTF	TGTGCCAGCAGTTTCCCAATAGGGCGGCCCTATGGCTACACCTTC
TRBV20-1	many	TRBD1	14	TRBJ2-7	CSADPGTGAYEQYF	TGCAGTGCTGACCCCGGGACAGGGGCCTACGAGCAGTACTTC
TRBV11-2	-	-	15	TRBJ2-1	CASSLGRMSYNEQFF	TGTGCCAGCAGCCTTGGGAGGATGTCCTACAATGAGCAGTTCTTC
TRBV19	-	-	14	TRBJ2-1	CASSRDASGNEQFF	TGTGCCAGTAGTAGAGACGCCAGTGGCAATGAGCAGTTCTTC
TRBV12-5	many	-	11	TRBJ2-5	CASGLVETQYF	TGTGCTAGTGGTTTGGTGGAGACCCAGTACTTC
TRBV5-1	many	-	12	TRBJ2-7	CASSLENYEQYF	TGCGCCAGCAGCTTGGAGAACTACGAGCAGTACTTC
TRBV30	-	TRBD1	15	TRBJ1-1	CAWSLGGTGSTEAFF	TGTGCCTGGAGTTTGGGAGGGACAGGGAGCACTGAAGCTTTCTTT
TRBV28	many	-	14	TRBJ1-3	CASSSSHLRHTIYF	TGTGCCAGCAGTTCCTCACACCTAAGGCACACCATATATTTT
TRBV11-2	-	-	17	TRBJ2-2	CASSLVVSSGNTGELFF	TGTGCCAGCAGCTTAGTGGTTAGTAGCGGTAACACCGGGGAGCTGTTTTTT
TRBV19	few	TRBD2	18	TRBJ2-5	CASSIDAREAGDMETQYF	TGTGCCAGTAGTATAGATGCGCGGGAGGCGGGAGACATGGAGACCCAGTACTTC
TRBV6-2/TRBV6-3	-	-	13	TRBJ1-4	CASARDGNEKLFF	TGTGCCAGCGCCCGGGACGGAAATGAAAAACTGTTTTTT
TRBV6-1	many	TRBD1	17	TRBJ1-2	CASSEALGTGSGYGYTF	TGTGCCAGCAGTGAAGCGCTTGGGACAGGCTCGGGCTATGGCTACACCTTC